The entry below gives a single TCR beta chain sequence along with its context. In the source study's methods: Amplification with reference gene primers provided the estimates of nucleated cell counts. The protocol was immunoSEQ multiplex PCR, while the TCRdb copy is restricted to in-frame clones and leaves out a portion. Clonal size and the V and J genes are those of that table, whereas D and trimming came from the DNA. The sample holds approximately 670,000 clones, around 90% seen once. The sample is drawn from a study of blood T cell repertoires in COVID-19. Background on the study: The United States, Italy and Spain provided the acute and convalescent COVID-19 samples. PBMCs, B-cell-depleted T cells, or T cells were the source of the cDNA or gDNA that made up the material.

The CDR3 runs 17 residues. V shed 0 bases, J shed 5 bases, and the junction held 9 bases outside the gene matches. From germline, CDR1 is SNHLY and CDR2 FYNNEI. The rearrangement uses TRBV2 and TRBJ1-5, with 8 positions matching TRBD1. The origin of this receptor is a woman in her late teens or twenties with acute or convalescent COVID-19. The source material was peripheral blood. The CDR3 region has the DNA TGTGCCAGCAGTGAAGCGGTAAGGACAGGGTCAGATCAGCCCCAGCATTTT. Translated, it gives CASSEAVRTGSDQPQHF.